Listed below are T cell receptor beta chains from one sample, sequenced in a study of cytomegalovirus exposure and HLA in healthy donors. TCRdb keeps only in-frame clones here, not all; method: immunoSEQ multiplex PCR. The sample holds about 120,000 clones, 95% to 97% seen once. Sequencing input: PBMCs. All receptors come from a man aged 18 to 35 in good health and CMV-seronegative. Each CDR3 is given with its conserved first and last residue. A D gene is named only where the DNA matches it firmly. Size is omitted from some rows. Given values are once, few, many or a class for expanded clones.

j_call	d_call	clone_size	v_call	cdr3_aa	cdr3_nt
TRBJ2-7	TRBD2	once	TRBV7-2	CASSLAGGIGYEQYF	TGTGCCAGCAGCTTAGCGGGAGGGATAGGCTACGAGCAGTACTTC
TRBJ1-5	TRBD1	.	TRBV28	CASSPYYGQTGSVSSNQPQHF	TGTGCCAGCAGTCCGTATTATGGCCAGACAGGGTCGGTTAGTAGCAATCAGCCCCAGCATTTT
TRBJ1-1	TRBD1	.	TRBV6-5	CASTRQGVAFF	TGTGCCAGCACCAGACAGGGGGTAGCTTTCTTT
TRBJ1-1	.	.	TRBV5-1	CASRDGQMNTEAFF	TGCGCCAGCAGGGACGGACAGATGAACACTGAAGCTTTCTTT
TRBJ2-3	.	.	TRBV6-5	CASSRGPDTQYF	TGTGCCAGCAGCCGCGGCCCCGATACGCAGTATTTT
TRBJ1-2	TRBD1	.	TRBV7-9	CASSLARTGDYGYTF	TGTGCCAGCAGCTTAGCGAGGACAGGGGACTATGGCTACACCTTC
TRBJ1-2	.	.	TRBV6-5	CASSRRDLALYGYTF	TGTGCCAGCAGCCGACGGGACTTGGCCCTTTATGGCTACACCTTC
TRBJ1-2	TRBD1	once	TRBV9	CASSVGQGEAGYTF	TGTGCCAGCAGCGTAGGACAGGGGGAAGCTGGCTACACCTTC
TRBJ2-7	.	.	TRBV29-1	CSAVLGAWEQYF	TGCAGCGCCGTGCTAGGGGCTTGGGAGCAGTACTTC
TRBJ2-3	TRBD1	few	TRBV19	CASSIRRGRTDTQYF	TGTGCCAGTAGTATAAGAAGGGGGCGAACAGATACGCAGTATTTT
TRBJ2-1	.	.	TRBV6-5	CASSYGAAGPNEQFF	TGTGCCAGCAGTTACGGAGCGGCGGGGCCCAATGAGCAGTTCTTC
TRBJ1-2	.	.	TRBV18	CASSPSGETYGYTF	TGTGCCAGCTCACCCAGCGGGGAAACCTATGGCTACACCTTC
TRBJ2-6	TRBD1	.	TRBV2	CAGGTGTPAFSGANVLTF	TGTGCCGGGGGGACAGGTACACCAGCCTTCTCTGGGGCCAACGTCCTGACTTTC
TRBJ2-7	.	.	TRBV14	CASSGLVVSSYEQYF	TGTGCCAGCAGCGGGCTCGTGGTAAGCTCCTACGAGCAGTACTTC
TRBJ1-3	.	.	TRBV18	CASSPQGSGNTIYF	TGTGCCAGCTCACCCCAGGGCTCTGGAAACACCATATATTTT
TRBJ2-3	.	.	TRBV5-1	CASSLLGLGLGTDTQYF	TGCGCCAGCAGCTTGCTTGGACTGGGTCTGGGCACAGATACGCAGTATTTT
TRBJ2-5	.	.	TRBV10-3	CAFTSQIGGVGRDPRRETQYF	TGTGCCTTCACGTCGCAAATAGGGGGAGTCGGACGGGATCCCCGACGAGAGACCCAGTACTTC
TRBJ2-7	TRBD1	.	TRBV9	CASGIGQGAFDEQYF	TGTGCCAGCGGTATTGGACAGGGGGCTTTTGACGAGCAGTACTTC
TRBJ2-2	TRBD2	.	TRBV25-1	CASSESTSGRGHRGAVF	TGTGCCAGCAGTGAATCTACTAGCGGGAGAGGCCACCGGGGAGCTGTTTTT
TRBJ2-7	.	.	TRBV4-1	CASTRDTSQGEQYF	TGCGCCAGCACTAGAGATACCTCCCAAGGCGAGCAGTACTTC
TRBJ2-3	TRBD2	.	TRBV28	CASSFPRLAAGIMDTQYF	TGTGCCAGCAGTTTCCCACGACTAGCGGCTGGGATTATGGATACGCAGTATTTT
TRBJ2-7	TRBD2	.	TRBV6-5	CASSYRGGEGLDEQYF	TGTGCCAGCAGTTACCGGGGGGGGGAGGGTCTCGACGAGCAGTACTTC
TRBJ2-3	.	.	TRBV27	CASGGYTDTQYF	TGTGCCAGCGGGGGGTACACAGATACGCAGTATTTT
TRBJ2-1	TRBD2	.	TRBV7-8	CASSLGRLAESYNEQFF	TGTGCCAGCAGCTTAGGTAGACTAGCGGAATCCTACAATGAGCAGTTCTTC
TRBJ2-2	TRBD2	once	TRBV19	CASSRRLREENGELFF	TGTGCCAGTAGTCGGCGGTTGCGGGAGGAGAACGGGGAGCTGTTTTTT
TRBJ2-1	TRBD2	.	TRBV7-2	CASSHEAGLSSYNEQFF	TGTGCCAGCAGCCATGAAGCGGGGCTGAGCTCCTACAATGAGCAGTTCTTC
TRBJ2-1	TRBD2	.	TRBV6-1	CASTLLAGSPNEQFF	TGTGCCAGCACCCTACTAGCGGGATCCCCCAATGAGCAGTTCTTC
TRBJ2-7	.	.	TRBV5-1	CASRGRGVEQYF	TGCGCCAGCAGGGGGCGCGGTGTCGAGCAGTACTTC
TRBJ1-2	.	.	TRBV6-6	CASSLGTGGGPYGYTF	TGTGCCAGCAGTTTGGGGACGGGAGGGGGGCCCTATGGCTACACCTTC
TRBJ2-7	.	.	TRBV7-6	CASSSDREGDYEQYF	TGTGCCAGCAGCTCGGACAGGGAGGGAGACTACGAGCAGTACTTC
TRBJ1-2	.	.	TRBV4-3	CASSQDGGDGYTF	TGCGCCAGCAGCCAAGATGGAGGGGATGGCTACACCTTC
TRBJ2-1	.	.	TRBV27	CASSVSWSYNEQFF	TGTGCCAGCAGTGTGAGTTGGTCCTACAATGAGCAGTTCTTC
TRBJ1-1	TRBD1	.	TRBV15	CATSRDDRGEGEAFF	TGTGCCACCAGCAGAGACGACAGGGGGGAGGGTGAAGCTTTCTTT
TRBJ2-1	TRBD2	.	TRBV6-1	CASSVGGLDYNEQFF	TGTGCCAGCAGTGTAGGGGGACTAGATTACAATGAGCAGTTCTTC
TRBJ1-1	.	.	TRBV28	CASSLSLEAFF	TGTGCCAGCAGCTTATCCCTTGAAGCTTTCTTT
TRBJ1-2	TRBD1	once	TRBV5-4	CASSSGQGANYGYTF	TGTGCCAGCAGCTCGGGACAGGGGGCTAACTATGGCTACACCTTC
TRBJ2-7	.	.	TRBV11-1	CASNGAPTYEQYF	TGTGCCAGCAACGGAGCACCTACCTACGAGCAGTACTTC
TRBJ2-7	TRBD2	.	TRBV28	CASRPGSGRFYEQYF	TGTGCCAGCAGACCCGGTAGCGGGAGGTTCTACGAGCAGTACTTC
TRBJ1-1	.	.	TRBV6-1	CASTAGAQGNTEAFF	TGTGCCAGCACCGCAGGGGCTCAAGGGAACACTGAAGCTTTCTTT
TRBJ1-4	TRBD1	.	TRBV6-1	CASKYMGDSQKLFF	TGTGCCAGCAAATACATGGGGGACAGCCAAAAACTGTTTTTT
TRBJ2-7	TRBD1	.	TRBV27	CASSSGDRPFYEQYF	TGTGCCAGCAGTTCCGGGGACAGACCTTTCTACGAGCAGTACTTC
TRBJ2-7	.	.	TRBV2	CASSDPGSREQYF	TGTGCCAGCAGTGACCCAGGGTCGCGGGAGCAGTACTTC
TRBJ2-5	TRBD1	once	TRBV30	CAWRRDRGRETQYF	TGTGCCTGGCGCCGGGACAGGGGGCGGGAGACCCAGTACTTC
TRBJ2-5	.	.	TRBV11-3	CASSQGGGTQYF	TGTGCCAGCAGCCAGGGGGGCGGGACCCAGTACTTC
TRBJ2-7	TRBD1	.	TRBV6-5	CASSPDRGISYEQYF	TGTGCCAGCAGTCCCGACAGGGGTATTTCCTACGAGCAGTACTTC
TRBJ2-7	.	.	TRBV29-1	CSVSGITYEQYF	TGCAGCGTTTCAGGGATAACCTACGAGCAGTACTTC